This T cell receptor (beta chain) is drawn from a study of shared clonotypes between healthy human individuals. On the study more broadly: A donor's plate count was three for CD4 naive and three for CD4 memory; CD8 naive had two and CD8 memory one. Whole-study results and caveats: Compared with memory subsets, naive subsets generally had larger estimated richness. Naive CD4 clonotypes were shared across several donors at around 5%.

Germline CDR1 is SGHDN and CDR2 is FVKESK. The CDR3 sequence is 17 residues long. J was trimmed by 5 bases and V by 0 bases; bases with no gene match: 7. Profiled with immunoSEQ multiplex PCR; TCRdb holds only in-frame clones, not every one. The table has approximately 2,000,000 clones, 85% to 95% seen once. In the naive CD8 group, cells lacked CD45RO and were positively selected for CCR7, so terminally differentiated effector memory CD45RA+ cells were left out. On this clone: Its antigen is not known.

This clonotype originated in a man between 18 and 29 years old in good health. Some clones in this sample may be carry-over from other donors' samples. The V call is TRBV14, the J call TRBJ2-1, with TRBD2 identical over 10 bases. Material for sequencing was naive CD8+ T cells from PBMCs. The DNA of the CDR3 is TGTGCCAGCAGCCAAGAACGGCTAGCGGGAGTGGACAATGAGCAGTTCTTC. Translation gives CASSQERLAGVDNEQFF.